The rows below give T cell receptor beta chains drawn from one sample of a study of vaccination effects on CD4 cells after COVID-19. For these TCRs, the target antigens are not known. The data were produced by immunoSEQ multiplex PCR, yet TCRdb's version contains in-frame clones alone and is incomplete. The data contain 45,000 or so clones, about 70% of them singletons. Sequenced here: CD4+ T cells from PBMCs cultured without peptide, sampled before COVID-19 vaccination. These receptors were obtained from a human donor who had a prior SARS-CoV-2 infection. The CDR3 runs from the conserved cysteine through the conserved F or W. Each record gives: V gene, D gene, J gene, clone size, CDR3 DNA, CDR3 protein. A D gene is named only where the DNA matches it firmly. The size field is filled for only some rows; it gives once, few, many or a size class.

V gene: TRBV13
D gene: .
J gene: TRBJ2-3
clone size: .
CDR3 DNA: TGTGCCAGCAGTCGCCTCAGGGAGAGGGGTACGCAGTATTTT
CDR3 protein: CASSRLRERGTQYF

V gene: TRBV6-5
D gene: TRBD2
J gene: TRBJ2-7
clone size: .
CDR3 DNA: TGTGCCAGCAGTAAACCTAGCGGGGGAGCCTACGAGCAGTACTTC
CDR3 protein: CASSKPSGGAYEQYF

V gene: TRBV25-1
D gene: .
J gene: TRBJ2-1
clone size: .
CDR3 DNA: TGTGCCAGCAGTGATGTAAATCGGGAAATTTTTAGGCAGTTCTTC
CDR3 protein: CASSDVNREIFRQFF

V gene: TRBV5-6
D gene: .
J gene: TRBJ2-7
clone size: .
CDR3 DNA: TGTGCCAGCAGCTTCGGACGGGAATCCTACGAGCAGTACTTC
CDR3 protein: CASSFGRESYEQYF

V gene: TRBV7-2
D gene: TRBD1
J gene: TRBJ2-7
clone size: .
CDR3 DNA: TGTGCCAGCAGCTTCCGACAGGGTTACCACGAGCAGTACTTC
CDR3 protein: CASSFRQGYHEQYF

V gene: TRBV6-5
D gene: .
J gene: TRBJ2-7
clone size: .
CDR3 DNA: TGTGCCAGCAGTTACGGCAGGGGTTGGTACGAGCAGTACTTC
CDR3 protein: CASSYGRGWYEQYF

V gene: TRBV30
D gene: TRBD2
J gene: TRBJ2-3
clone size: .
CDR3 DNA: TGTGCCTGGAGTGTAAGGACTAGTCTTTTCCCAGATACGCAGTATTTT
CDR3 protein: CAWSVRTSLFPDTQYF

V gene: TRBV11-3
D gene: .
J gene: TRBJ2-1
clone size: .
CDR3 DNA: TGTGCCAGCAGCCTTCAGGCGGGCGACTCCTACAATGAGCAGTTCTTC
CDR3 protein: CASSLQAGDSYNEQFF

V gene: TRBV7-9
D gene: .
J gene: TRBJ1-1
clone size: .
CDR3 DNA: TGTGCCAGCAGCTCAACAGTGGGCACTGAAGCTTTCTTT
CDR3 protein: CASSSTVGTEAFF

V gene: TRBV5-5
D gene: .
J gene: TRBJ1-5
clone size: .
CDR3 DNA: TGTGCCAGCAGCTTTGAGGGGCTTCAGCCCCAGCATTTT
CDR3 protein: CASSFEGLQPQHF

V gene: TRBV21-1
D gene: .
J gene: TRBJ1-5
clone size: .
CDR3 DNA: TGTGCCAGCAGAACCCGACCGGGGGGAGAAGGCAATCAGCCCCAGCATTTT
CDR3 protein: CASRTRPGGEGNQPQHF

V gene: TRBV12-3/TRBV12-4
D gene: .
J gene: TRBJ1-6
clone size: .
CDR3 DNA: TGTGCCAGCAGTTTTTGGGTACATTCACCCCTCCACTTT
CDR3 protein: CASSFWVHSPLHF

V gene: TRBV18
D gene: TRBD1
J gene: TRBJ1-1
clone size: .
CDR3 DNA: TGTGCCAGCTCCCGGACAGGGATGGACACTGAAGCTTTCTTT
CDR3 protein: CASSRTGMDTEAFF

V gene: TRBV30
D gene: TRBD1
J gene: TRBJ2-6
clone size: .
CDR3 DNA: TGTGCCTGGAGTCCCCGACAGGGCTCTGGGGCCAACGTCCTGACTTTC
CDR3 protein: CAWSPRQGSGANVLTF

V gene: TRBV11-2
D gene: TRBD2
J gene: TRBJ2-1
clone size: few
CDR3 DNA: TGTGCCAGCAGCTTGCGAATCTTAGCGGGAGGCTCCTACAATGAGCAGTTCTTC
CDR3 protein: CASSLRILAGGSYNEQFF

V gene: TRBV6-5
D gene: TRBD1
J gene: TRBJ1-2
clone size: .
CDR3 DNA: TGTGCCAGCAGCCGGGACAGCTATGGCTACACCTTC
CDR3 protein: CASSRDSYGYTF

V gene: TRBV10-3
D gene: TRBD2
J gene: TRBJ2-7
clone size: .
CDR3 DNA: TGTGCCATCAGTGATATTAACGGGAGGACCTACGAGCAGTACTTC
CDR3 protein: CAISDINGRTYEQYF

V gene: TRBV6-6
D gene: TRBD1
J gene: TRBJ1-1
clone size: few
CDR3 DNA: TGTGCCAGCAGTTATAAAGGGGGCCCTGGCACTGAAGCTTTCTTT
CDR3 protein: CASSYKGGPGTEAFF